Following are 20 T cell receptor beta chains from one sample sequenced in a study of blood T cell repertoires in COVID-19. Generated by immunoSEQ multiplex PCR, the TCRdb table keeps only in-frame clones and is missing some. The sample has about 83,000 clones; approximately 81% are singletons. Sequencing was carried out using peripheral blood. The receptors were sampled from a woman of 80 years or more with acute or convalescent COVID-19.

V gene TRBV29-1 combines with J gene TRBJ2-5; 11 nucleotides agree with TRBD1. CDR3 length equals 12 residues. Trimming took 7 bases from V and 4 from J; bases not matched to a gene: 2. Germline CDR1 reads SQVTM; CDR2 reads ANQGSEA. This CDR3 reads CSGTGGIETQYF. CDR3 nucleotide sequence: TGCAGCGGGACAGGGGGCATAGAGACCCAGTACTTC.

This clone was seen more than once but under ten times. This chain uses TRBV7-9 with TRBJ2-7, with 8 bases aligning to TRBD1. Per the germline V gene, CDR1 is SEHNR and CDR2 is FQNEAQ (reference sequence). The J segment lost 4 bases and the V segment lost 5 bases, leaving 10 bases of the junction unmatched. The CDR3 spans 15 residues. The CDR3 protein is CASSPRDRSTYEQYF. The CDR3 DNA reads TGTGCCAGCAGCCCCCGGGACAGGAGTACGTACGAGCAGTACTTC.

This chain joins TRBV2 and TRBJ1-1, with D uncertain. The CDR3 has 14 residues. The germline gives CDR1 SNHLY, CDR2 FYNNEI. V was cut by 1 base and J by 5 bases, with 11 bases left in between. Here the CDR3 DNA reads TGTGCCAGCAGTGAAGACGGTCCGGGGACTGAAGCTTTCTTT. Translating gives CASSEDGPGTEAFF.

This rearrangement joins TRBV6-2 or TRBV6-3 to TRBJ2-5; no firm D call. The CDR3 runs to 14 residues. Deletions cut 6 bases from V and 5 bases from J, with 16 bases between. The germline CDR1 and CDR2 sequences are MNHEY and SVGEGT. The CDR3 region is CASSHNRVVETQYF. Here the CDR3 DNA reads TGTGCCAGCAGCCACAATCGGGTAGTGGAGACCCAGTACTTC.

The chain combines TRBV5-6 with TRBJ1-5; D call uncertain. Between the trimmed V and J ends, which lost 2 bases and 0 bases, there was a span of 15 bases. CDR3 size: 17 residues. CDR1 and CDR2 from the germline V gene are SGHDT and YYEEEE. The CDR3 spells CASSFGHSPYSNQPQHF. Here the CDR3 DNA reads TGTGCCAGCAGCTTCGGTCACAGCCCATATAGCAATCAGCCCCAGCATTTT. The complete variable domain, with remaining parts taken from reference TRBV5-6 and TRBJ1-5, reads DAGVTQSPTHLIKTRGQQVTLRCSPKSGHDTVSWYQQALGQGPQFIFQYYEEEERQRGNFPDRFSGHQFPNYSSELNVNALLLGDSALYLCASSFGHSPYSNQPQHFGDGTRLSIL.

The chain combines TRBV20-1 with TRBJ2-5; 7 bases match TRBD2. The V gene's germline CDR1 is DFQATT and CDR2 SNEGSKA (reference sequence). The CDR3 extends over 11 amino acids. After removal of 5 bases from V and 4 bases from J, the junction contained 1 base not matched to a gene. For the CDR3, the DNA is TGCAGTGCTGGGGAGGGAGAGACCCAGTACTTC. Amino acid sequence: CSAGEGETQYF.

CDR3 region: CAWSVQSLHNSPLHF. CDR3 in DNA: TGTGCCTGGAGTGTACAGTCGCTGCATAATTCACCCCTCCACTTT. The gene calls are TRBV30 and TRBJ1-6; no firm D call. The CDR3 runs 15 residues. CDR1 GTSNPN and CDR2 SVGIG come from the germline V gene (reference sequence). V lost 0 bases and J lost 5, with 11 bases in between.

This CDR3 is CASSLDRGLDPDTQYF. CDR3 sequence (DNA): TGTGCCAGCAGCTTAGATCGGGGACTAGATCCAGATACGCAGTATTTT. The chain joins TRBV5-6 to TRBJ2-3; 8 positions match TRBD2. This CDR3 spans 16 amino acids. The V segment lost 2 bases and the J segment 4 bases; nucleotides outside the gene matches: 9. Germline CDR1 and CDR2: SGHDT and YYEEEE.

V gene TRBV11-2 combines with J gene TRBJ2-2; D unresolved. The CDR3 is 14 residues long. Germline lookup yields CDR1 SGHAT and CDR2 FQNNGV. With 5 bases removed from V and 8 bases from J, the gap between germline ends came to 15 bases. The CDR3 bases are TGTGCCAGCAGCCCCCGAGCGTGGGTTGGGGAGCTGTTTTTT. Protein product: CASSPRAWVGELFF.

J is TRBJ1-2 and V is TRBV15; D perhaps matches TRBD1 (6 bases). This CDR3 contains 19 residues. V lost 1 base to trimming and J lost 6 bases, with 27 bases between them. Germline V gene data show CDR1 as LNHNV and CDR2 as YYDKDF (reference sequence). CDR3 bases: TGTGCCACCAGCAGAGCTTTTTGGGCTGGGGGCGCTGACGTGAATGGCTACACCTTC. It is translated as CATSRAFWAGGADVNGYTF.

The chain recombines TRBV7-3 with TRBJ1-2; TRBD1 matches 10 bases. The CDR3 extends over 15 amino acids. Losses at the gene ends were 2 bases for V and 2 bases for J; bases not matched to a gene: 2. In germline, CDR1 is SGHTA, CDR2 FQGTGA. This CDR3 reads CASSLEGQGNYGYTF. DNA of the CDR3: TGTGCCAGCAGCTTAGAGGGACAGGGGAACTATGGCTACACCTTC. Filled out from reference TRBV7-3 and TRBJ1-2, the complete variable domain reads GAGVSQTPSNKVTEKGKYVELRCDPISGHTALYWYRQSLGQGPEFLIYFQGTGAADDSGLPNDRFFAVRPEGSVSTLKIQRTERGDSAVYLCASSLEGQGNYGYTFGSGTRLTVV.

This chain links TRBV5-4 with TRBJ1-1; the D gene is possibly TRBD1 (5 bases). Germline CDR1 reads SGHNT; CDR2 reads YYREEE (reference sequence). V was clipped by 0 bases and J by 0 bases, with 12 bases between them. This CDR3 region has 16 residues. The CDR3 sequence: CASSLGAQGVNTEAFF. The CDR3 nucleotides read TGTGCCAGCAGCTTGGGGGCGCAGGGCGTGAACACTGAAGCTTTCTTT.

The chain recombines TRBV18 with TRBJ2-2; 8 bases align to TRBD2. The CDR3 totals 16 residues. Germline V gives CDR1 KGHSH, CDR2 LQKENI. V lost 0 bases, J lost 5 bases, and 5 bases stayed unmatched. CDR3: CASSPPNGGVTGELFF. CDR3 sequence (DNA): TGTGCCAGCTCACCACCCAACGGGGGGGTAACCGGGGAGCTGTTTTTT.

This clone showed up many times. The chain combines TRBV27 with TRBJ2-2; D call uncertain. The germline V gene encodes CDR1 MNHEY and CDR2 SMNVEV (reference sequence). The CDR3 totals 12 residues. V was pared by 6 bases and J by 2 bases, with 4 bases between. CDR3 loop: CASSQNTGELFF. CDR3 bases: TGTGCCAGCAGCCAAAACACCGGGGAGCTGTTTTTT.

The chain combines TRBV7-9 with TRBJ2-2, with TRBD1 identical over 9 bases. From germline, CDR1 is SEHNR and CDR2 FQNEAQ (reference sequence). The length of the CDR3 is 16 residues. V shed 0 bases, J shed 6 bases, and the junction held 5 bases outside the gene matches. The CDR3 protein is CASSLALGTGPGELFF. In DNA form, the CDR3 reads TGTGCCAGCAGCTTAGCGCTCGGGACAGGGCCCGGGGAGCTGTTTTTT.

The CDR3 protein is CAWTVGIAGYTGELFF. In DNA, the CDR3 is TGTGCCTGGACGGTCGGGATAGCGGGGTACACCGGGGAGCTGTTTTTT. V gene TRBV30 combines with J gene TRBJ2-2; 8 positions match TRBD2. Germline V gene lookup returns CDR1 GTSNPN and CDR2 SVGIG (reference sequence). The CDR3 consists of 16 residues. With 4 bases clipped from V and 3 bases from J, the junction kept 10 bases outside the gene matches.

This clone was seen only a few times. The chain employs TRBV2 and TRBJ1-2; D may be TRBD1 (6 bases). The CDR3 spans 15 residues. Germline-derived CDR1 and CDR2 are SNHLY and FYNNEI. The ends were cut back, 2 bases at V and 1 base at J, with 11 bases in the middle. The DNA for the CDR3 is TGTGCCAGCAGTGAATTGGGGGCTGATAACTATGGCTACACCTTC. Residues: CASSELGADNYGYTF.

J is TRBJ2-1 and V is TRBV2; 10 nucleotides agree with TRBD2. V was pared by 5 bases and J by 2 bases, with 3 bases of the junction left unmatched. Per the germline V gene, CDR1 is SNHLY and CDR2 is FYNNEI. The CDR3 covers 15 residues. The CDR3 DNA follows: TGTGCCAGCAGTCCTAGCGGGGGACCCTACAATGAGCAGTTCTTC. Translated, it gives CASSPSGGPYNEQFF.

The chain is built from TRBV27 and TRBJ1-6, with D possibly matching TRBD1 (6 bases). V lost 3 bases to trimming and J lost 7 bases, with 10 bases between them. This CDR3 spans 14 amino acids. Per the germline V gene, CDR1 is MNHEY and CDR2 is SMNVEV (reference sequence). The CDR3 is CASSFWTENSPLHF. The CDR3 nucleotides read TGTGCCAGCAGTTTCTGGACAGAGAATTCACCCCTCCACTTT.

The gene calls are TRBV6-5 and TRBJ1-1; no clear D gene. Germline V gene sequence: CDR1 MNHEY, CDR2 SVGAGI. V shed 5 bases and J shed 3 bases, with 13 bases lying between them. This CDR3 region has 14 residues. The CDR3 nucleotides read TGTGCCAGCAGTCCGGCCGGACTCCACACTGAAGCTTTCTTT. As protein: CASSPAGLHTEAFF.